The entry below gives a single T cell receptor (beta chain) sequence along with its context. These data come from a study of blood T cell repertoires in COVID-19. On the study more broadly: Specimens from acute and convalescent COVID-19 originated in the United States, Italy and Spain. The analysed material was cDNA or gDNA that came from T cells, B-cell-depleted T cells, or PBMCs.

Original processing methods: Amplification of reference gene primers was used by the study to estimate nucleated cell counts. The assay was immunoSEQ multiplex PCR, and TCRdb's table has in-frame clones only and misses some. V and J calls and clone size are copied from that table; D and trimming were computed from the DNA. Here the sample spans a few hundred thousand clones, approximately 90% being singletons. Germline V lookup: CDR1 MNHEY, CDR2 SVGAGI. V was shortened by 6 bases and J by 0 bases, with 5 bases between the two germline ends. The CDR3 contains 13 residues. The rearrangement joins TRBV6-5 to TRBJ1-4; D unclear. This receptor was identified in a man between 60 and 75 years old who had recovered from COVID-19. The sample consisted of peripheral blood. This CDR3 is CASSGATNEKLFF. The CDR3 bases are TGTGCCAGCAGCGGTGCAACTAATGAAAAACTGTTTTTT.